This T cell receptor (beta chain) stems from a study of blood T cell repertoires in COVID-19. Turning to the study itself: Samples representing acute and convalescent COVID-19 were sourced from the United States, Italy and Spain.

The V end lost 5 bases, the J end lost 2 bases, and 13 bases lay between the germline ends. This CDR3 spans 14 amino acids. Germline V gene sequence: CDR1 GTSNPN, CDR2 SVGIG (reference sequence). This clone is a singleton in its sample. Assay used: immunoSEQ multiplex PCR; TCRdb lists only in-frame clones, some missing. The sample has 15,000 to 20,000 clones; about 81% are singletons. The material sequenced was peripheral blood. The rearrangement uses TRBV30 and TRBJ1-5; D might be TRBD1 (6 bases). This clonotype originated in a man aged 60-69 years with acute or convalescent COVID-19. The CDR3 nucleotides read TGTGCCTGGTCAGGGGATACCGGCAATCAGCCCCAGCATTTT. Its translation: CAWSGDTGNQPQHF.